This TCR beta chain was sequenced during a study of identical twins. The CDR3 covers 17 residues. The V and J ends lost 1 base and 2 bases, in that order; junction bases with no gene match: 9. Germline CDR1 LGHDT, CDR2 YNNKEL (reference sequence). Comments on this clonotype: Its antigen is still unknown.

Study-level results: In beta out-of-frame sequences, the excess sharing between twins was weaker. Analyses of zero insertions could be partly confounded by invariant MAIT and iNKT cells.

MiXCR, run by TCRdb on the 5' RACE reads, gives a single entry per CDR3 protein. The sample has a few hundred thousand distinct CDR3 sequences; approximately 8.3% are singletons. The same sample was also studied in work on yellow fever vaccine responses in identical twins. That source notes: Each twin's T cell response to the vaccine was reported to look partly convergent and partly personalized.

The origin of this receptor is a woman between 18 and 29 years old in good health. This chain connects TRBV3-1 to TRBJ2-7, with 9 bases fitting TRBD1. The sequenced sample consisted of CD8+ T cells sorted from blood. The CDR3 loop reads CASSQAHRGRRTYEQYF. CDR3 coding DNA: TGTGCCAGCAGCCAAGCTCACAGGGGGCGCCGAACCTACGAGCAGTACTTC.